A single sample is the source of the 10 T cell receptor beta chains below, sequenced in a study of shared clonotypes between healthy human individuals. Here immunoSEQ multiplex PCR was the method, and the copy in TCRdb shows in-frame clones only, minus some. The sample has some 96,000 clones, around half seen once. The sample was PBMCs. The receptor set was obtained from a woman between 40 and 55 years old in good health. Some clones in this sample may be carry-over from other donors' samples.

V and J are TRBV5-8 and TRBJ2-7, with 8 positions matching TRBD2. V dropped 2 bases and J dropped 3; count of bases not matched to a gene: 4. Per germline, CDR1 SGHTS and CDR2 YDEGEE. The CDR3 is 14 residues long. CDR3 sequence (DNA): TGTGCCAGCAGCTTTCGGCTAGCGGGCTACGAGCAGTACTTC. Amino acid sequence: CASSFRLAGYEQYF. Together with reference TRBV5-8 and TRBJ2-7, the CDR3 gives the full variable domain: EAGVTQSPTHLIKTRGQQATLRCSPISGHTSVYWYQQALGLGLQFLLWYDEGEERNRGNFPPRFSGRQFPNYSSELNVNALELEDSALYLCASSFRLAGYEQYFGPGTRLTVT.

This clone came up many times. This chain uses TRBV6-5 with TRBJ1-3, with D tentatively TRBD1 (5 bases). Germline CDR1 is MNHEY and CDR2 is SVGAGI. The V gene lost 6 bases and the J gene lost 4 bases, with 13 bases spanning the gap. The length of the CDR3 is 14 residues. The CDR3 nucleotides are TGTGCCAGCAGGACCGACAGCCTCGGAAACACCATATATTTT. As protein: CASRTDSLGNTIYF.

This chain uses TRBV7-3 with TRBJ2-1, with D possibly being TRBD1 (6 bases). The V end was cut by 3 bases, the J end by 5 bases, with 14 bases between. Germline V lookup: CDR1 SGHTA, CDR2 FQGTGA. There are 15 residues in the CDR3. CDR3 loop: CASSLSPGEHNEQFF. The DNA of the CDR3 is TGTGCCAGCAGCTTGAGCCCAGGGGAGCACAATGAGCAGTTCTTC.

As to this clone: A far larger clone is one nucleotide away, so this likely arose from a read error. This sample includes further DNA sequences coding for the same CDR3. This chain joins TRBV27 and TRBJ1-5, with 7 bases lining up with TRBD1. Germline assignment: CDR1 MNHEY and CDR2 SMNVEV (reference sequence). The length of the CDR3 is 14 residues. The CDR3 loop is CASNRGGSNQPQHF. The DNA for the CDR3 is TGTGCCAGTAACAGGGGTGGAAGCAATCAGCCCCAGCACTTT.

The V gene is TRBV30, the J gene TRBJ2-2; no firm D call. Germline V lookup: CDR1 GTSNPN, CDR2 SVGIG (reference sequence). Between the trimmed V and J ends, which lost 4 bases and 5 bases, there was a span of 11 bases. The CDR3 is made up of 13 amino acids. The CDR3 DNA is TGTGCCTGGAACGTATGGGGAACCGGGGAGCTGTTTTTT. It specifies CAWNVWGTGELFF.

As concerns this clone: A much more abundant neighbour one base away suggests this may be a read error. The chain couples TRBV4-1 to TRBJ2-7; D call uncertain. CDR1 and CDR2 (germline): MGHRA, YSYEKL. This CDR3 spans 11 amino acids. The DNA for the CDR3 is TGTGCCAGCAGCCAAAGCTACGAGCAGTACTTC. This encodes CASSQSYEQYF.

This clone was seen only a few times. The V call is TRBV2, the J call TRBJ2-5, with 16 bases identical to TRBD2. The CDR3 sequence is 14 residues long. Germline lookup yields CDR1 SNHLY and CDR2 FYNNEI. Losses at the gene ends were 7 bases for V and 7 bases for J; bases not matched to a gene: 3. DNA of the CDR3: TGTGCCAGCACCGGGACTAGCGGGAGGGGGACCCAGTACTTC. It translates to CASTGTSGRGTQYF.

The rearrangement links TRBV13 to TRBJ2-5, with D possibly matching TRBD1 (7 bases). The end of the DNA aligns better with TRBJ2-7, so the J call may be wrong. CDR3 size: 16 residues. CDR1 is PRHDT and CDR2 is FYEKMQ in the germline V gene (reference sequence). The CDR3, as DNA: TGTGCCAGCAGCTTACTCACCGGGGGACAGTTGTACGAGCAGTACTTC. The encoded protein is CASSLLTGGQLYEQYF.

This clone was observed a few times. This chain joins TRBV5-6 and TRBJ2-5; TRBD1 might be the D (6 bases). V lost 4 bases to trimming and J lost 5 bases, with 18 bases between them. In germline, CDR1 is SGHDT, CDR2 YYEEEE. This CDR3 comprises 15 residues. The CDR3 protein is CASSRTQGRRETQYF. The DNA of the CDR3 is TGTGCCAGCAGCAGGACACAGGGACGTCGCGAGACCCAGTACTTC.

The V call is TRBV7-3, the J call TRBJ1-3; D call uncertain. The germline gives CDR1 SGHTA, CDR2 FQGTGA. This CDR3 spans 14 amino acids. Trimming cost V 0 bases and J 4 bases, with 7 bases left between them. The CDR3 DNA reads TGTGCCAGCAGCTTAACGCCGCGCGGAAACACCATATATTTT. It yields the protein CASSLTPRGNTIYF.